The rows below give T cell receptor beta chains drawn from one sample of a study of cytomegalovirus exposure and HLA in healthy donors. Profiled with immunoSEQ multiplex PCR; TCRdb holds only in-frame clones, not every one. This sample carries about 140,000 clones, about 8.9% of them seen once, and the ten largest clones take 1.8%. The source material was PBMCs. These receptors were obtained from a man between 45 and 60 years old in good health and CMV-seronegative. Both conserved end residues are part of each CDR3. D genes are given only for firm matches. Clone sizes are given selectively: once, few, many, or a class where the clone is expanded.

TRBV7-9	TRBJ1-1	-	few	TGTGCCAGCAGCTCCCGACAGATATTGAACACTGAAGCTTTCTTT	CASSSRQILNTEAFF
TRBV28	TRBJ1-1	-	-	TGTGCCAGCAAAGTCGGCGGGAACACTGAAGCTTTCTTT	CASKVGGNTEAFF
TRBV6-5	TRBJ1-5	-	few	TGTGCCAGCAGTTACTCGTCCGTGAGCAATCAGCCCCAGCATTTT	CASSYSSVSNQPQHF
TRBV21-1	TRBJ1-5	-	few	TGTGCCAGCAGCAAGGCCGGGACAGCTATTACTAGCAATCAGCCCCAGCATTTT	CASSKAGTAITSNQPQHF
TRBV5-6	TRBJ1-2	-	-	TGTGCCAGCAGTCGAGGGGGACGCTACACCGCAGGAGGCTACACCTTC	CASSRGGRYTAGGYTF
TRBV5-1	TRBJ2-7	-	few	TGCGCCAGCAGCGCGGACACCTACGAGCAGTACTTC	CASSADTYEQYF
TRBV7-8	TRBJ1-5	TRBD1	few	TGTGCCAGCAGCTCTCGGGACAGAGAAAATCAGCCCCAGCATTTT	CASSSRDRENQPQHF
TRBV2	TRBJ1-2	TRBD1	-	TGTGCCAGCAGCGAAGGGACAGGTGATCACTATGGCTACACCTTC	CASSEGTGDHYGYTF
TRBV7-9	TRBJ2-7	TRBD2	-	TGTGCCAGCAGCAGATCCCGTAGCGGGGCCCCCCTCTACGAGCAGTACTTC	CASSRSRSGAPLYEQYF
TRBV19	TRBJ1-2	TRBD1	few	TGTGCCAGTAGTACCACGGACAGGAGCTATGGCTACACCTTC	CASSTTDRSYGYTF
TRBV6-5	TRBJ2-7	-	few	TGTGCCAGCAGCCCCTCGTTCGTCTTTTACGAGCAGTACTTC	CASSPSFVFYEQYF
TRBV11-2	TRBJ2-7	-	many	TGTGCCAGCAGCTTTCAATTTACGTCAGGGTCCAGCTCCTACGAGCAGTACTTC	CASSFQFTSGSSSYEQYF
TRBV9	TRBJ2-1	TRBD2	-	TGTGCCAGCGGACTAGCGTCCAATGAGCAGTTCTTC	CASGLASNEQFF
TRBV4-1	TRBJ2-5	-	few	TGCGCCAGCAGCCAAGGGGTCCCGGGATCTCCTTATGAGCAGTACTTC	CASSQGVPGSPYEQYF
TRBV11-1	TRBJ2-5	-	-	TGTGCCAGCAGCTTATTGGGGGGCCAAGAGACCCAGTACTTC	CASSLLGGQETQYF
TRBV7-8	TRBJ1-2	-	-	TGTGCCAGCAGCCGTATTGGGTCGGAGGATAACTATGGCTACACCTTC	CASSRIGSEDNYGYTF
TRBV12-5	TRBJ2-3	TRBD2	-	TGTGCTAGTGGTTTGGTAGTCTCTGCGGGAGTTTCAGATACGCAGTATTTT	CASGLVVSAGVSDTQYF
TRBV6-5	TRBJ1-1	-	few	TGTGCCAGCTTCCTCGGACTGCTGAACACTGAAGCTTTCTTT	CASFLGLLNTEAFF
TRBV28	TRBJ1-2	-	-	TGTGCCAGCAGTTTACAGGATTTCTATGGCTACACCTTC	CASSLQDFYGYTF
TRBV28	TRBJ2-7	TRBD2	-	TGTGCCAGCAGTTTAAATAGGGGCGGGAGGGCCTTCGAGCAGTACTTC	CASSLNRGGRAFEQYF